The 2 T cell receptor beta chains below come from one sample, sequenced in a study of cytomegalovirus exposure and HLA in healthy donors. The PCR employed 60 Vbeta primers together with 13 Jbeta primers. Produced via immunoSEQ multiplex PCR; TCRdb's table is partial and in-frame only. This sample has tens of thousands of clones, with about two thirds found just once. The sample comprised PBMCs. These receptors were taken from a woman in her forties or fifties in good health and CMV-seropositive.

The chain has TRBV6-5 and TRBJ1-1, with D possibly TRBD1 on 5 matching bases. CDR1 is MNHEY, CDR2 SVGAGI, per germline. Trimming took 6 bases from V and 2 from J, leaving 10 bases between them. This CDR3 is built from 13 residues. CDR3 nucleotides: TGTGCCAGCAGCATTGACAGCAACACTGAAGCTTTCTTT. It encodes CASSIDSNTEAFF.

This rearrangement joins TRBV2 to TRBJ1-2; D is perhaps TRBD1 (6 bases). Per germline, CDR1 SNHLY and CDR2 FYNNEI. Trimming took 2 bases from V and 2 from J, leaving 9 bases between them. This CDR3 has 14 residues. CDR3 DNA: TGTGCCAGCAGTGAACAGGGACACAACTATGGCTACACCTTC. Its translation is CASSEQGHNYGYTF.